This passage covers 13 T cell receptor beta chains from one sample sequenced in a study of blood T cell repertoires in COVID-19. Profiling relied on immunoSEQ multiplex PCR, and the TCRdb table lists in-frame clones only, not all of them. The sample holds around 81,000 clones, roughly 90% seen once. The sequenced sample was peripheral blood. These TCRs come from a man in his 70s with acute or convalescent COVID-19.

This chain connects TRBV11-2 to TRBJ1-2, with D possibly TRBD1 on 5 matching bases. V was pared by 3 bases and J by 1 base, with 12 bases between. This CDR3 comprises 15 residues. Looked up from germline, CDR1 is SGHAT and CDR2 is FQNNGV. The CDR3: CASSFQGGDNYGYTF. CDR3 DNA: TGTGCCAGCAGCTTCCAGGGTGGCGATAACTATGGCTACACCTTC.

The V gene is TRBV29-1, the J gene TRBJ2-3, with a tentative D call TRBD1 (5 bases). Looked up from germline, CDR1 is SQVTM and CDR2 is ANQGSEA. The CDR3 consists of 11 residues. V gave up 8 bases and J gave up 4 bases, with 10 bases separating them. The CDR3 sequence is CSLSQADTQYF. The CDR3 nucleotides are TGCAGCCTTTCACAGGCAGATACGCAGTATTTT.

This sequence joins TRBV19 and TRBJ2-3; maybe TRBD2 (5 bases). The germline V gene has CDR1 LNHDA and CDR2 SQIVND (reference sequence). The CDR3 extends over 15 amino acids. The V end was cut by 3 bases, the J end by 5 bases, with 15 bases between. The DNA of the CDR3 is TGTGCCAGTAGTATGGGAGCAGATATTGTAGATACGCAGTATTTT. It encodes CASSMGADIVDTQYF.

This chain joins TRBV5-1 and TRBJ2-2; maybe TRBD1 (5 bases). Germline lookup yields CDR1 SGHRS and CDR2 YFSETQ. The ends were cut back, 5 bases at V and 0 bases at J, with 11 bases in the middle. This CDR3 has 15 amino acids. CDR3 region: CASSRDRTNTGELFF. The CDR3 DNA follows: TGCGCCAGCAGTAGAGACAGAACGAACACCGGGGAGCTGTTTTTT.

The chain has TRBV18 and TRBJ2-1; 7 bases are a match to TRBD2. V lost 2 bases to trimming and J lost 6 bases; unmatched junction nucleotides: 10. CDR1 and CDR2 from the germline V gene are KGHSH and LQKENI. CDR3 length: 16 residues. The CDR3 spells CASSPRLLAEFNEQFF. DNA of the CDR3: TGTGCCAGCTCACCAAGGTTGCTAGCGGAGTTCAATGAGCAGTTCTTC.

The chain employs TRBV6-1 and TRBJ2-1, with D possibly being TRBD2 (6 bases). V was trimmed by 3 bases and J by 2 bases, leaving 11 bases between them. The CDR3 loop spans 15 amino acids. The germline CDR1 and CDR2 sequences are MNHNS and SASEGT. DNA of the CDR3: TGTGCCAGCAGTGATGTGGGGGGTACCTACAATGAGCAGTTCTTC. This sequence encodes CASSDVGGTYNEQFF.

This rearrangement joins TRBV5-5 to TRBJ1-6; D may be TRBD1 (5 bases). CDR3 length: 16 residues. CDR1 and CDR2 (germline): SGHKS, YYEKEE (reference sequence). With 0 bases removed from V and 5 bases from J, the gap between germline ends came to 12 bases. The CDR3 is CASSLAVGANNSPLHF. CDR3 DNA: TGTGCCAGCAGCTTGGCCGTTGGGGCCAATAATTCACCCCTCCACTTT.

This chain links TRBV6-2 or TRBV6-3 with TRBJ1-2, with a weak D call TRBD1 (6 bases). Between the trimmed V and J ends, which lost 5 bases and 0 bases, there was a span of 13 bases. The CDR3 length is 15 residues. Germline lookup yields CDR1 MNHEY and CDR2 SVGEGT. The CDR3 DNA reads TGTGCCAGCAGTGCACAGGGATTTTCTAACTATGGCTACACCTTC. Its translation is CASSAQGFSNYGYTF.

This clone has a single count. This sequence joins TRBV24-1 and TRBJ2-1; 10 bases are a match to TRBD2. Germline CDR1 reads KGHDR; CDR2 reads SFDVKD. The V segment lost 2 bases and the J segment 8 bases; nucleotides outside the gene matches: 5. The CDR3 has 15 amino acids. In DNA form, the CDR3 reads TGTGCCACCAGTGATTCGCTAGCGGGAGTGTATGAGCAGTTCTTC. It encodes CATSDSLAGVYEQFF.

This clone was found once. V gene TRBV4-3 combines with J gene TRBJ2-3; a weak D match, TRBD1 (7 bases). From germline, CDR1 is LGHNA and CDR2 YSLEER. The CDR3 length is 18 residues. V lost 0 bases and J 4 bases, leaving 20 bases between the germline ends. The CDR3 DNA follows: TGCGCCAGCAGCCAAGATGGAGGGGGCTCCGGGGTCCCAGATACGCAGTATTTT. Translated, it gives CASSQDGGGSGVPDTQYF.

The J gene is TRBJ1-3, the V gene TRBV18; D might be TRBD1 (6 bases). This CDR3 is 17 amino acids long. V was clipped by 4 bases and J by 0 bases, with 16 bases between them. CDR1 and CDR2 (germline): KGHSH, LQKENI. CDR3 DNA sequence: TGTGCCAGCTCACAACGCCAGGACAGCATCTCTGGAAACACCATATATTTT. Residues: CASSQRQDSISGNTIYF.

This chain connects TRBV7-2 to TRBJ1-1; D perhaps matches TRBD1 (6 bases). V was trimmed by 1 base and J by 6 bases, leaving 12 bases between them. Germline-derived CDR1 and CDR2 are SGHTA and FQGNSA. This CDR3 spans 14 amino acids. The CDR3 here is CASSLGAGGAEAFF. The CDR3 DNA sequence: TGTGCCAGCAGCTTAGGAGCTGGGGGCGCTGAAGCTTTCTTT.

The rearrangement uses TRBV5-4 and TRBJ2-1, with TRBD2 identical over 9 bases. With V trimmed by 4 bases and J by 3 bases, 5 bases remained unmatched. The length of the CDR3 is 15 residues. Germline V gene lookup returns CDR1 SGHNT and CDR2 YYREEE (reference sequence). The CDR3 DNA follows: TGTGCCAGCAGCCCTAGCGGGGTGAACTACAATGAGCAGTTCTTC. As protein: CASSPSGVNYNEQFF.